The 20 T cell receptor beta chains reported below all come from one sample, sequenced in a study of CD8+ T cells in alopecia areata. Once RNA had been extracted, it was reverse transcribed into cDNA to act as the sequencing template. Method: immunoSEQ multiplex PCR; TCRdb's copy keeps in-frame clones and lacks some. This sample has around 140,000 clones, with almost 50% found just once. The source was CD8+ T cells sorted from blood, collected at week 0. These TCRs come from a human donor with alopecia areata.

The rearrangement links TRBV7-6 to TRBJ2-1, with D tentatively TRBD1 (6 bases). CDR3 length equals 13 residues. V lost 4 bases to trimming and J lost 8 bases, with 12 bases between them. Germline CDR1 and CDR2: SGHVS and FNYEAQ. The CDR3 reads CASSSLGGYEQFF. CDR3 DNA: TGTGCCAGCAGCTCCCTTGGGGGCTATGAGCAGTTCTTC. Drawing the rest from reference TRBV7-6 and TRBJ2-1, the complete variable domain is GAGVSQSPRYKVTKRGQDVALRCDPISGHVSLYWYRQALGQGPEFLTYFNYEAQQDKSGLPNDRFSAERPEGSISTLTIQRTEQRDSAMYRCASSSLGGYEQFFGPGTRLTVL.

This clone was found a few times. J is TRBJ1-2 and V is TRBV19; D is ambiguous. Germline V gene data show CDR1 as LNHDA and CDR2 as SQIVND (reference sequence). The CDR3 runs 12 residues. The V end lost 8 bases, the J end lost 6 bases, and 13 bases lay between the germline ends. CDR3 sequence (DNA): TGTGCCAGTCAGACCCCACCGGATGGCTACACCTTC. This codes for CASQTPPDGYTF.

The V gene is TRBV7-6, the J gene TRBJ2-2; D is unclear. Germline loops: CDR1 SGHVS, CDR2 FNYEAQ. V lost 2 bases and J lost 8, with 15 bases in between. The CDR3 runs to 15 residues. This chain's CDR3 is CASSLLLGPRGELFF. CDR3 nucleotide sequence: TGTGCCAGCAGCTTACTATTGGGCCCCAGGGGGGAGCTGTTTTTT.

The DNA for the CDR3 is TGTGCCAGCAGCTACGACAGGGGGGTTTCCTACGAGCAGTACTTC. This sequence encodes CASSYDRGVSYEQYF. The V call is TRBV5-6, the J call TRBJ2-7; TRBD1 matches 9 bases. The CDR3 totals 15 residues. The V gene end was trimmed by 3 bases and the J gene end by 1 base; junction bases not matched to a gene: 5. Germline V gene sequence: CDR1 SGHDT, CDR2 YYEEEE.

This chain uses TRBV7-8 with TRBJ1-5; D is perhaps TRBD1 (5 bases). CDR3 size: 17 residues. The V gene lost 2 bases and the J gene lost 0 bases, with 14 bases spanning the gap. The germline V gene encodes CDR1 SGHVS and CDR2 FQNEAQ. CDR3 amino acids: CASSLWGRGDSNQPQHF. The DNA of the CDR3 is TGTGCCAGCAGCTTATGGGGGAGGGGAGATAGCAATCAGCCCCAGCATTTT.

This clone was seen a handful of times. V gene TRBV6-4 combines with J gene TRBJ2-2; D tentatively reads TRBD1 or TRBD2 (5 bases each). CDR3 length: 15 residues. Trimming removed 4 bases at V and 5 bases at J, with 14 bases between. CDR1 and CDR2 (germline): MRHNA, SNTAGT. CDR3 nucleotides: TGTGCCAGCAGTGCCGGGACCCCGGAGACCGGGGAGCTGTTTTTT. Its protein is CASSAGTPETGELFF.

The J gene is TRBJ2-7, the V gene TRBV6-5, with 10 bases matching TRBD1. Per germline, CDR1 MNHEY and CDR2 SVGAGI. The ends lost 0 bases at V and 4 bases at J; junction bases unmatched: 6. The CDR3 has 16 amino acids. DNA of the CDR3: TGTGCCAGCAGTTACTCGCTTGGGACAGGGGTATACGAGCAGTACTTC. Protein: CASSYSLGTGVYEQYF.

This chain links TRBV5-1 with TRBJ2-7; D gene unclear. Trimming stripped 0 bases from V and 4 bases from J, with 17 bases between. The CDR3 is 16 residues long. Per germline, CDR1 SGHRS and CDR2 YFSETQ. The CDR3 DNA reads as TGCGCCAGCAGCTTGGCGGAGTCCTCCACCGGATACGAGCAGTACTTC. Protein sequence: CASSLAESSTGYEQYF.

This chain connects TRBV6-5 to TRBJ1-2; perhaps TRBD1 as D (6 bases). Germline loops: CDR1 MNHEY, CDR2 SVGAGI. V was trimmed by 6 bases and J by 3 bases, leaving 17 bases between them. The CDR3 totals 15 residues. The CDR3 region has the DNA TGTGCCAGCAGCCAAGGTGGGGGCGGGTACTATGGCTACACCTTC. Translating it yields CASSQGGGGYYGYTF.

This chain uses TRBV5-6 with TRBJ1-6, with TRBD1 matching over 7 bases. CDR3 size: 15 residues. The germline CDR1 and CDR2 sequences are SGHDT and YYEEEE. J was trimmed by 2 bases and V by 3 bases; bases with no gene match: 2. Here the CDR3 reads CASSYDRAYNSPLHF. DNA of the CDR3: TGTGCCAGCAGCTACGACAGGGCCTATAATTCACCCCTCCACTTT. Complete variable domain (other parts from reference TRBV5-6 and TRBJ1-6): DAGVTQSPTHLIKTRGQQVTLRCSPKSGHDTVSWYQQALGQGPQFIFQYYEEEERQRGNFPDRFSGHQFPNYSSELNVNALLLGDSALYLCASSYDRAYNSPLHFGNGTRLTVT.

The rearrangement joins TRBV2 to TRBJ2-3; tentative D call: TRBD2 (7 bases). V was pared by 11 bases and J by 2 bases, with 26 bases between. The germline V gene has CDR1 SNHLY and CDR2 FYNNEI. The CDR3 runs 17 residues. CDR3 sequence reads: CAWSAWRGRTHTDTQYF. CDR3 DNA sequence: TGTGCCTGGTCCGCGTGGCGGGGGCGGACCCACACAGATACGCAGTATTTT.

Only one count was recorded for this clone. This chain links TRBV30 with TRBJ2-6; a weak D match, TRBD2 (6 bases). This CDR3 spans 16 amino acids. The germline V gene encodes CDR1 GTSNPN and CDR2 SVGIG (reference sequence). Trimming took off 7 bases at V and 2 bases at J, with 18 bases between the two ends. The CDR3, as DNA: TGTGCCTCCCCCATTTTGGCGGGGCCTGGGGCCAACGTCCTGACTTTC. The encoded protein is CASPILAGPGANVLTF.

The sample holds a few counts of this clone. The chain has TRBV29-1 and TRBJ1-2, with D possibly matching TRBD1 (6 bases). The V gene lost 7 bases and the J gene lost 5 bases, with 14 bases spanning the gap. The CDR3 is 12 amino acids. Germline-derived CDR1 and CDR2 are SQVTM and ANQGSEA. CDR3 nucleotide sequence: TGCAGCGGAGAGGACAGTAGATATGGCTACACCTTC. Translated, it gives CSGEDSRYGYTF. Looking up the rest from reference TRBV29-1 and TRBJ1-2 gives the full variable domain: SAVISQKPSRDICQRGTSLTIQCQVDSQVTMMFWYRQQPGQSLTLIATANQGSEATYESGFVIDKFPISRPNLTFSTLTVSNMSPEDSSIYLCSGEDSRYGYTFGSGTRLTVV.

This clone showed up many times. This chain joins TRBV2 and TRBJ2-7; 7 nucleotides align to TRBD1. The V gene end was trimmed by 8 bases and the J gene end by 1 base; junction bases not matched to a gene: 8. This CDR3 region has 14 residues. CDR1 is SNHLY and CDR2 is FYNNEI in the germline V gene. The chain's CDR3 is CASWDSQRSYEQYF. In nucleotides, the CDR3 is TGTGCCAGCTGGGACAGCCAAAGGTCCTACGAGCAGTACTTC.

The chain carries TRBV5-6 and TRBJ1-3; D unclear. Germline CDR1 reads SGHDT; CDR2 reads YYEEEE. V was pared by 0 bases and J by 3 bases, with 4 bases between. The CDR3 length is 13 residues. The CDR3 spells CASSLGIGNTIYF. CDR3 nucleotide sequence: TGTGCCAGCAGCTTGGGCATTGGAAACACCATATATTTT.

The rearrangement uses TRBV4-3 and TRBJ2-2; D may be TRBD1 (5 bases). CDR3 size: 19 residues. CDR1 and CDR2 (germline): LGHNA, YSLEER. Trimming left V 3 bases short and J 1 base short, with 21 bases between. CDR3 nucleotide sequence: TGCGCCAGCAGCCAGCTCTATCCCGAGACAGTGCGGAACACCGGGGAGCTGTTTTTT. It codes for CASSQLYPETVRNTGELFF.

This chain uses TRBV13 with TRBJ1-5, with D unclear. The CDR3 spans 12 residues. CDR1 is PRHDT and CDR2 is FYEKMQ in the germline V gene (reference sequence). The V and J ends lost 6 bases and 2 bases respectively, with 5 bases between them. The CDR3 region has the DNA TGTGCCAGCAGTACAGGCAATCAGCCCCAGCATTTT. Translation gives CASSTGNQPQHF.

The CDR3 DNA reads TGCGCCAGCAGCTTGGTCGGCACAGATACGCAGTATTTT. Protein product: CASSLVGTDTQYF. The chain joins TRBV5-1 to TRBJ2-3, with D uncertain. V dropped 0 bases and J dropped 1 base, with 3 bases sitting between them. The CDR3 has 13 residues. Germline loops: CDR1 SGHRS, CDR2 YFSETQ.

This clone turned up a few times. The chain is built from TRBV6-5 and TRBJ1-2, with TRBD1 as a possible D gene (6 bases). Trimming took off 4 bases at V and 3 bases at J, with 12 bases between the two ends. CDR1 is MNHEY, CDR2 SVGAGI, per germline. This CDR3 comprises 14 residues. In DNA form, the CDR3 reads TGTGCCAGCAGTTTTTCGGCAGGGGACTATGGCTACACCTTC. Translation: CASSFSAGDYGYTF.

The CDR3 protein is CSAYGGELGGYTF. The CDR3 DNA sequence: TGCAGCGCCTACGGGGGGGAGTTGGGTGGCTACACCTTC. The V and J genes are TRBV29-1 and TRBJ1-2; perhaps TRBD1 as D (5 bases). Germline lookup yields CDR1 SQVTM and CDR2 ANQGSEA. This CDR3 region has 13 residues. Trimming pared 7 bases from V and 7 bases from J, leaving 19 bases between.